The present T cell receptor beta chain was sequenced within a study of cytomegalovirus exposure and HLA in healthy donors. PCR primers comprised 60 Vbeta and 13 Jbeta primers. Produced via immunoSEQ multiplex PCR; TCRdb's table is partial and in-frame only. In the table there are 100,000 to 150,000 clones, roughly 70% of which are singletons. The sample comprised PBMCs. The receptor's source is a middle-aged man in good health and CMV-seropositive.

The CDR3 bases are TGTGCCAGCAGTGGACAGGGAAGTGGAGGAAACACCATATATTTT. This gives the protein CASSGQGSGGNTIYF. The chain joins TRBV27 to TRBJ1-3; TRBD1 matches 8 bases. The V gene end was trimmed by 5 bases and the J gene end by 4 bases; junction bases not matched to a gene: 7. Germline CDR1 and CDR2: MNHEY and SMNVEV (reference sequence). The CDR3 consists of 15 residues.